This T cell receptor beta chain originates from a study of Graves' ophthalmopathy and Graves' hyperthyroidism. Whole-study findings and limits: Most thyroid clonotypes expanded beyond 0.001 frequency were also found in blood.

The sequenced template was RNA, covering the TCR beta CDR3 region. RT-PCR with HTBI primers came first, then second-round multiplex PCR. TCRdb re-derived calls from the multiplex PCR reads in MiXCR, one entry per CDR3 protein. The sample includes over a million distinct CDR3 sequences, about two fifths of them seen just once. Orbital computed tomography, together with clinical symptoms, serum thyroxine, TRAb and thyroid ultrasound, was used for diagnosis. A few counts support this clonotype. Its antigen remains unknown. The CDR3 is made up of 13 amino acids. CDR1 is DFQATT, CDR2 SNEGSKA, per germline (reference sequence). V dropped 6 bases and J dropped 4 bases, with 13 bases sitting between them.

The sequenced sample was peripheral blood or thyroid tissue (not recorded which). This TCR was recovered from an adult man with Graves' hyperthyroidism. This chain links TRBV20-1 with TRBJ1-3, with D hard to call. The CDR3 nucleotides are TGCAGTGCAAGAAACAACCGGGGAAACACCATATATTTT. This gives the protein CSARNNRGNTIYF.